The source of this TCR beta chain is a study of a mutant IDH1 vaccine in newly diagnosed glioma. Background on the study: Treated patients, averaging 40.4 years, were roughly 60% male and approximately 38% female. Week 47 marked visit V13, whereas week 35 marked visit V12.

About this clone itself: Antigen: not known.

This sample's time point: week 35, safety follow-up. Vaccine doses each comprised 300 ug of mutant IDH1 20-mer peptide, with topical imiquimod. Patients, over weeks 1, 3, 5, 7, 11, 15, 19 and 23, received a total of eight vaccinations. TCRdb's table, derived via immunoSEQ multiplex PCR, lists solely in-frame clones and lacks some. The table lists some 33,000 clones, approximately 80% of them singletons. Study-level points and caveats: Of the patients, about 95% had vaccine-induced immune responses.

Trimming at V came to 6 bases and at J to 5 bases, leaving 7 bases not matched to a gene. The germline V gene has CDR1 ENHRY and CDR2 SYGVKD. There are 15 residues in the CDR3. The material was PBMCs, obtained from a glioma patient whose treatment included an IDH1 peptide vaccine. The TCR originated in a woman aged 40 to 55 with glioma. The V and J genes are TRBV10-3 and TRBJ2-1; 10 nucleotides agree with TRBD2. The CDR3 spells CAISRPSGGDNEQFF. The CDR3 DNA reads TGTGCCATCAGCCGACCGAGCGGGGGGGACAATGAGCAGTTCTTC.